The 23 T cell receptor beta chains below all came from one sample that was sequenced in a study of cytotoxic CD8 clonotypes in ibrutinib-treated CLL. This table comes from immunoSEQ multiplex PCR, and its TCRdb copy is limited to in-frame clones, with some not included. The repertoire includes nearly 15,000 clones, 55% to 80% of them detected once, and approximately 12% sits in the top ten. This specimen consisted of PBMCs, obtained before ibrutinib treatment. These receptors came from a human donor with chronic lymphocytic leukemia.

The chain carries TRBV19 and TRBJ2-5; D is ambiguous. CDR1 is LNHDA and CDR2 is SQIVND in the germline V gene (reference sequence). V was cut by 5 bases and J by 0 bases, with 13 bases left in between. The CDR3 contains 15 residues. CDR3 sequence: CASSEQRRYQETQYF. CDR3 bases: TGTGCCAGTAGTGAGCAGAGAAGATACCAAGAGACCCAGTACTTC.

The chain employs TRBV28 and TRBJ2-2; D is unresolved. The V gene lost 8 bases and the J gene lost 5 bases, with 12 bases spanning the gap. The CDR3 consists of 13 residues. Germline CDR1 and CDR2: MDHEN and SYDVKM. For the CDR3, the DNA is TGTGCCAGCCCGAGTAGTAGGACCGGGGAGCTGTTTTTT. Encoded protein: CASPSSRTGELFF.

V gene TRBV19 combines with J gene TRBJ2-4; 8 positions agree with TRBD2. The V and J ends lost 6 bases and 2 bases, in that order; junction bases with no gene match: 9. CDR3 length: 16 amino acids. The germline V gene encodes CDR1 LNHDA and CDR2 SQIVND (reference sequence). CDR3 nucleotides: TGTGCCAGTAGGGACAGAAGCGGGGGAACCAAAAACATTCAGTACTTC. Translating gives CASRDRSGGTKNIQYF.

J is TRBJ1-6 and V is TRBV6-1, with unresolved D. In germline, CDR1 is MNHNS, CDR2 SASEGT. The CDR3 runs 13 residues. V lost 4 bases to trimming and J lost 14 bases, with 15 bases between them. The CDR3 sequence: CASSVETPITLHF. In nucleotides, the CDR3 is TGTGCCAGCAGTGTTGAGACCCCTATAACCCTCCACTTT.

The chain joins TRBV7-8 to TRBJ2-7; D is unclear. Deletions cut 6 bases from V and 2 bases from J, with 5 bases between. This CDR3 has 11 residues. Germline lookup yields CDR1 SGHVS and CDR2 FQNEAQ. As DNA, the CDR3 is TGTGCCAGCAGACAAGCCTACGAGCAGTACTTC. Protein sequence: CASRQAYEQYF.

This clone was counted a few times. The chain joins TRBV5-1 to TRBJ2-2; D not certain. Germline-derived CDR1 and CDR2 are SGHRS and YFSETQ. V shed 0 bases and J shed 3 bases, with 3 bases lying between them. The CDR3 covers 13 residues. CDR3 protein: CASSLEDTGELFF. The DNA for the CDR3 is TGCGCCAGCAGCTTGGAGGACACCGGGGAGCTGTTTTTT.

This clone came up a few times. The chain joins TRBV6-5 to TRBJ1-1, with D tentatively TRBD1 (6 bases). CDR1 and CDR2 from the germline V gene are MNHEY and SVGAGI. Deletions cut 6 bases from V and 8 bases from J, with 13 bases between. CDR3 size: 12 residues. The CDR3, as DNA: TGTGCCAGCAGCCTATTGGGGGGCGAAGCTTTCTTT. It translates to CASSLLGGEAFF.

The chain has TRBV6-1 and TRBJ1-5; tentatively, D is TRBD1 (6 bases). CDR3 length: 16 residues. V gave up 4 bases and J gave up 0 bases, with 13 bases separating them. Germline values: CDR1 MNHNS, CDR2 SASEGT. DNA of the CDR3: TGTGCCAGCAGTGGAAGCCGGACAGTTAGCAATCAGCCCCAGCATTTT. Protein product: CASSGSRTVSNQPQHF.

The table lists this clone with a count of one. The chain has TRBV19 and TRBJ1-2; TRBD1 agrees at 8 bases. The CDR3 sequence is 17 residues long. The ends lost 5 bases at V and 4 bases at J; junction bases unmatched: 15. Germline V gene lookup returns CDR1 LNHDA and CDR2 SQIVND (reference sequence). The CDR3 DNA sequence: TGTGCCAGTAGTCGGCTGGCAGGGGGCCCGGGCCCCTATGGCTACACCTTC. Translating gives CASSRLAGGPGPYGYTF. Full variable domain (missing parts from reference TRBV19 and TRBJ1-2): DGGITQSPKYLFRKEGQNVTLSCEQNLNHDAMYWYRQDPGQGLRLIYYSQIVNDFQKGDIAEGYSVSREKKESFPLTVTSAQKNPTAFYLCASSRLAGGPGPYGYTFGSGTRLTVV.

This chain joins TRBV28 and TRBJ2-5, with 7 bases fitting TRBD2. Germline V lookup: CDR1 MDHEN, CDR2 SYDVKM. This CDR3 is built from 13 residues. With V trimmed by 8 bases and J by 1 base, 4 bases remained unmatched. CDR3 protein: CASAGELQETQYF. The CDR3 region has the DNA TGTGCCAGCGCGGGAGAGCTCCAAGAGACCCAGTACTTC.

Here the CDR3 DNA reads TGTGCCAGCAGCTTAAGAACAGAGACCCAGTACTTC. Its protein is CASSLRTETQYF. V gene TRBV7-2 combines with J gene TRBJ2-5; D unresolved. Germline V gene sequence: CDR1 SGHTA, CDR2 FQGNSA. The CDR3 loop spans 12 amino acids. V gave up 2 bases and J gave up 4 bases, with 5 bases separating them.

The chain uses TRBV7-2 and TRBJ2-5, with D perhaps TRBD2 (5 bases). This CDR3 is built from 16 residues. V was clipped by 0 bases and J by 5 bases, with 16 bases between them. Germline CDR1 reads SGHTA; CDR2 reads FQGNSA. CDR3 DNA sequence: TGTGCCAGCAGCTTAGCGGCGCAAGGGAGCCAGGAGACCCAGTACTTC. This translates into CASSLAAQGSQETQYF.

The rearrangement joins TRBV11-2 to TRBJ2-5; 9 nucleotides match TRBD1. V was pared by 4 bases and J by 5 bases, with 8 bases of the junction left unmatched. This CDR3 region has 15 residues. Germline CDR1 SGHAT, CDR2 FQNNGV. CDR3 bases: TGTGCCAGCAGCTCGACCGGGACAGGGTGGGAGACCCAGTACTTC. Its protein product is CASSSTGTGWETQYF.

The rearrangement joins TRBV2 to TRBJ1-2; D is undetermined. V lost 6 bases and J lost 0, with 20 bases in between. The CDR3 totals 17 residues. Germline-derived CDR1 and CDR2 are SNHLY and FYNNEI. CDR3: CASSPTFGSVTNYGYTF. The CDR3 bases are TGTGCCAGCAGCCCGACGTTCGGGTCAGTTACTAACTATGGCTACACCTTC.

V is TRBV6-5 and J is TRBJ2-1; TRBD2 might be the D (5 bases). This CDR3 has 13 residues. The V end lost 4 bases, the J end lost 9 bases, and 13 bases lay between the germline ends. The V gene's germline CDR1 is MNHEY and CDR2 SVGAGI. DNA for the CDR3: TGTGCCAGCAGTTTCCCGCTAGCTAGTGAGCAGTTCTTC. Protein sequence: CASSFPLASEQFF.

J is TRBJ2-5 and V is TRBV28; either TRBD1 or TRBD2 may supply D (5 bases each). Germline-derived CDR1 and CDR2 are MDHEN and SYDVKM. The germline V and J ends were trimmed by 8 bases and 7 bases, with 14 bases remaining between them. This CDR3 has 12 amino acids. CDR3 sequence (DNA): TGTGCCAGCGATCGGGACGGCTTGACCCAGTACTTC. Amino acid sequence: CASDRDGLTQYF.

V gene TRBV9 combines with J gene TRBJ2-5, with D tentatively TRBD1 (5 bases). The CDR3 covers 13 residues. The V end lost 2 bases, the J end lost 5 bases, and 10 bases lay between the germline ends. Germline V gives CDR1 SGDLS, CDR2 YYNGEE. CDR3 loop: CASSVWGGETQYF. The CDR3 DNA follows: TGTGCCAGCAGCGTCTGGGGCGGTGAGACCCAGTACTTC.

This clone showed up just a few times. V usage is TRBV6-1 and J usage is TRBJ1-2, with TRBD1 identical over 7 bases. V shed 7 bases and J 3 bases; nucleotides not matched to a gene: 5. The CDR3 runs to 13 residues. Germline V CDR1 and CDR2: MNHNS, SASEGT. The CDR3 DNA sequence: TGTGCCAGCAACGTTGACAGGGACTATGGCTACACCTTC. Translation gives CASNVDRDYGYTF.

The chain has TRBV19 and TRBJ2-1; 8 nucleotides line up with TRBD1. V was pared by 7 bases and J by 6 bases, with 11 bases of the junction left unmatched. This CDR3 has 15 residues. Germline V lookup: CDR1 LNHDA, CDR2 SQIVND (reference sequence). CDR3 loop: CASKSAGGTPNEQFF. The CDR3 nucleotides read TGTGCCAGTAAGTCGGCAGGGGGCACCCCCAATGAGCAGTTCTTC.

J is TRBJ2-7 and V is TRBV5-6; D gene unclear. The CDR3 sequence is 12 residues long. Germline V gene lookup returns CDR1 SGHDT and CDR2 YYEEEE. V was shortened by 4 bases and J by 2 bases, with 7 bases between the two germline ends. CDR3 residues: CASSITAYEQYF. In nucleotides, the CDR3 is TGTGCCAGCAGCATCACAGCCTACGAGCAGTACTTC.

The rearrangement joins TRBV11-2 to TRBJ2-7; D may be TRBD1 or TRBD2 (5 bases each). This CDR3 comprises 15 residues. Deletions cut 4 bases from V and 9 bases from J, with 22 bases between. The germline V gene has CDR1 SGHAT and CDR2 FQNNGV. This chain's CDR3 is CASSWTDTGPTPQYV. CDR3 nucleotides: TGTGCCAGCAGCTGGACGGACACGGGACCCACTCCGCAGTACGTC.

V is TRBV2 and J is TRBJ2-2, with D perhaps matching TRBD2 (5 bases). Per germline, CDR1 SNHLY and CDR2 FYNNEI. The germline V and J ends were trimmed by 6 bases and 3 bases, with 8 bases remaining between them. This CDR3 is built from 13 residues. CDR3 loop: CASRAGYTGELFF. CDR3 DNA sequence: TGTGCCAGCAGGGCGGGCTACACCGGGGAGCTGTTTTTT.

This clone appeared once. V is TRBV6-5 and J is TRBJ2-1; D possibly corresponds to TRBD1 (6 bases). The V end was cut by 6 bases, the J end by 2 bases, with 14 bases between. The CDR3 is 15 residues long. The germline V gene encodes CDR1 MNHEY and CDR2 SVGAGI. The CDR3 loop reads CASSPTQGAYNEQFF. The DNA for the CDR3 is TGTGCCAGCAGCCCCACACAGGGCGCCTACAATGAGCAGTTCTTC.